This T cell receptor beta chain was documented in a study of naive and memory T cell subsets. Germline CDR1 SGHKS, CDR2 YYEKEE (reference sequence). V shed 0 bases and J 4 bases; nucleotides not matched to a gene: 10. The CDR3 consists of 17 residues. Cells stained for CD3, CD4, CD8, CD45RA and CD27 were sorted into four subsets. Two oligonucleotides, mixed equimolar, formed the beta constant-region primer covering TRBC1 and TRBC2. Ligated cDNA was amplified by four rounds of PCR with nested alpha and beta constant-region primers and SP2. TCRdb itself ran the UMI-ligation and nested PCR reads through MiXCR, one entry per CDR3 protein. Of tens of thousands of distinct CDR3 sequences in the sample, over 9% were seen once. On this clonotype: Its specificity is not known.

Study-wide points: Over 95% of naive TCR sequences appeared only once after error correction, unlike memory subsets. A few larger clonotypes appeared in naive repertoires, especially CD8, possibly memory cells re-expressing CD45RA.

This clonotype was sampled from a human donor in good health. Input material: naive CD4+ T cells from blood. This rearrangement joins TRBV5-5 to TRBJ2-3, with 8 bases identical to TRBD2. DNA for the CDR3: TGTGCCAGCAGCTTGGGGCCGGGAGGGTCCACGGCAGATACGCAGTATTTT. This translates into CASSLGPGGSTADTQYF.